Below, one T cell receptor beta chain is given with its context. Its antigen is unidentified. The data derive from a study of monozygotic twins with inflammatory bowel disease. Notes on the study in general: Healthy twins shared more clonotypes with others than IBD patients, most markedly active ones. The authors could not tell different T cell subtypes apart.

Two nested PCRs, of about 16 and 10 cycles, processed TCRalpha and TCRbeta cDNA. TCRdb reworked the 5' RACE reads into one entry per CDR3 protein, no DNA. The sample spans 200,000 to 250,000 distinct CDR3 sequences; the ten largest clones claim around 1.5%. The CDR3 consists of 18 residues. Germline V gene sequence: CDR1 SGDLS, CDR2 YYNGEE. Sample: blood. This sequence originates from a human donor with ulcerative colitis or Crohn's disease, or a healthy co-twin of an affected twin (not recorded which). The J gene is TRBJ1-5, the V gene TRBV9. CDR3 sequence: CASSVGGADGTFYQPQHF.